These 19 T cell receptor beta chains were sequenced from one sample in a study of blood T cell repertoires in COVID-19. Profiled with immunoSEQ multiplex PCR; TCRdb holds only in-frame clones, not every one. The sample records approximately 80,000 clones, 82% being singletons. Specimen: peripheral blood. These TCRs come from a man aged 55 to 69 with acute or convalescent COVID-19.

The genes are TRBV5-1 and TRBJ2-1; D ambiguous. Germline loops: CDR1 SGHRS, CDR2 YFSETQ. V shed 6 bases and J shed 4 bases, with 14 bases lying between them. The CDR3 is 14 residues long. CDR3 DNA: TGCGCCAGCACCTCTGAAAAACTTTACAATGAGCAGTTCTTC. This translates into CASTSEKLYNEQFF.

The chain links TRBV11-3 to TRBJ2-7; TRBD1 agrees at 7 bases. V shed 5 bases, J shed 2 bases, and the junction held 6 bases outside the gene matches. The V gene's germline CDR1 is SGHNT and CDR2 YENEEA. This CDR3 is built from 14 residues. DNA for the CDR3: TGTGCCAGCAGCCCCCGGGACAGACCCTACGAGCAGTACTTC. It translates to CASSPRDRPYEQYF.

For the CDR3, the DNA is TGTGCCAGCAGTTTCTCCTACTTGGAGGGCTACGAGCAGTACTTC. Amino acid sequence: CASSFSYLEGYEQYF. J is TRBJ2-7 and V is TRBV27; tentative D call: TRBD2 (6 bases). Looked up from germline, CDR1 is MNHEY and CDR2 is SMNVEV (reference sequence). This CDR3 contains 15 residues. V was cut by 3 bases and J by 3 bases, with 15 bases left in between.

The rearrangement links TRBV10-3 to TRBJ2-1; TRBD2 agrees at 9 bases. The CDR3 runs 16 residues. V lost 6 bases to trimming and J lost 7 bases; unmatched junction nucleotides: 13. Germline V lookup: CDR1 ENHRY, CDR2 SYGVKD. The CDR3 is CAISPRGSGSQNEQFF. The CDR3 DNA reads TGTGCCATCAGCCCGCGGGGTAGCGGGAGTCAGAATGAGCAGTTCTTC.

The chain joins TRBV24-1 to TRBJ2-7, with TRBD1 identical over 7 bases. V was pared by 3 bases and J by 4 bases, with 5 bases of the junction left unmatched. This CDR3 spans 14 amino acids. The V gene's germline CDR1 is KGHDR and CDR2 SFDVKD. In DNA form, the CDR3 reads TGTGCCACCAGTGATATTGACAGGGAGTACGAGCAGTACTTC. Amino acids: CATSDIDREYEQYF.

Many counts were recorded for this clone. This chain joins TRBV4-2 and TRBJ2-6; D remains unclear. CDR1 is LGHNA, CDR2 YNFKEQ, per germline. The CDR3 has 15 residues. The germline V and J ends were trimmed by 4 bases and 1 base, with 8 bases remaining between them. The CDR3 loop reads CASSLWLSGANVLTF. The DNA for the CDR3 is TGTGCCAGCAGCCTTTGGCTTTCTGGGGCCAACGTCCTGACTTTC.

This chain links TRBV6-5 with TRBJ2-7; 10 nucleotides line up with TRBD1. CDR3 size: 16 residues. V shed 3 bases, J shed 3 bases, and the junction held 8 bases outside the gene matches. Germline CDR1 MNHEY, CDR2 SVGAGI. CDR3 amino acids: CASSYEPGQGHYEQYF. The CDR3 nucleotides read TGTGCCAGCAGTTATGAACCGGGACAGGGGCACTACGAGCAGTACTTC.

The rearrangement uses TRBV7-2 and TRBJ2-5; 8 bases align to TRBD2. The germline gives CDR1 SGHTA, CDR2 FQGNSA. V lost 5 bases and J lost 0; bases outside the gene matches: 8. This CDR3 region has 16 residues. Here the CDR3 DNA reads TGTGCCAGCAGCGACGGGGGGGGTGGGAACCAAGAGACCCAGTACTTC. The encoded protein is CASSDGGGGNQETQYF. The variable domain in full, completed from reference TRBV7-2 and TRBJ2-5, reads GAGVSQSPSNKVTEKGKDVELRCDPISGHTALYWYRQSLGQGLEFLIYFQGNSAPDKSGLPSDRFSAERTGGSVSTLTIQRTQQEDSAVYLCASSDGGGGNQETQYFGPGTRLLVL.

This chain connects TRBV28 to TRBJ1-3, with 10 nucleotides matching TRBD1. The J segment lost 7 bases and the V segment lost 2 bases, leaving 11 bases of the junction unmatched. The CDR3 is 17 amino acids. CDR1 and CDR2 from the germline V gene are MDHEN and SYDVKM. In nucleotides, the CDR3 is TGTGCCAGCAGTTTACGGGGACGGGACAGGGGAGTCAACACCATATATTTT. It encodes CASSLRGRDRGVNTIYF.

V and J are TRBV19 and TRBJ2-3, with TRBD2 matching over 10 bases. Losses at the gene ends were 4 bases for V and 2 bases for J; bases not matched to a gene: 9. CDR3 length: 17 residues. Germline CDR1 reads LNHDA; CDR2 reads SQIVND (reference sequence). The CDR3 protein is CASSSLSSGGNTDTQYF. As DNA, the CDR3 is TGTGCCAGTAGTAGCCTTTCTAGCGGGGGCAACACAGATACGCAGTATTTT.

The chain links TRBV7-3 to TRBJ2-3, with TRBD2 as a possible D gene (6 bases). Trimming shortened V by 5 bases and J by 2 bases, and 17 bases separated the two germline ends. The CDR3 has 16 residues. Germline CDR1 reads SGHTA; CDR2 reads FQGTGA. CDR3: CASSRGGDSYTDTQYF. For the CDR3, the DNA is TGTGCCAGCAGCCGGGGTGGGGACTCCTACACAGATACGCAGTATTTT.

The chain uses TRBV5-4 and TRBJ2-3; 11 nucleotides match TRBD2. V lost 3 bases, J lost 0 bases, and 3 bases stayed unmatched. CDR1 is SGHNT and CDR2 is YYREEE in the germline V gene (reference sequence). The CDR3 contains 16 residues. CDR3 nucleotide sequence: TGTGCCAGCAGCTCTGGACTAGCGGGTAGCACAGATACGCAGTATTTT. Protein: CASSSGLAGSTDTQYF.

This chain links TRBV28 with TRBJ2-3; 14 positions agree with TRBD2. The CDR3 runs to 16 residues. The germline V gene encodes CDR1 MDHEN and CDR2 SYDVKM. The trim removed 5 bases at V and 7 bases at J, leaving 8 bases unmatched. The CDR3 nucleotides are TGTGCCAGCAGTCCTTCGACTAGCGGGAGGGCAAATACGCAGTATTTT. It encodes CASSPSTSGRANTQYF.

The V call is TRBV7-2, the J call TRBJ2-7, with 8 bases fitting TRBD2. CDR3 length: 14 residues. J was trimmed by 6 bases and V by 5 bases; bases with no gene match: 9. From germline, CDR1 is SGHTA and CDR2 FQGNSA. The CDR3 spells CASSPPAGEVEQYF. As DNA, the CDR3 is TGTGCCAGCAGCCCACCAGCGGGAGAGGTCGAGCAGTACTTC.

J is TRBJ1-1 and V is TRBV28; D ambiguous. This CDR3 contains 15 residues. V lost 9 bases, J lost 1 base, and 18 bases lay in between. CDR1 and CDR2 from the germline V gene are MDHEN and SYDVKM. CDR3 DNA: TGTGCCAGTCCCCCTTCCTCCCGGGGGAACACTGAAGCTTTCTTT. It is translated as CASPPSSRGNTEAFF.

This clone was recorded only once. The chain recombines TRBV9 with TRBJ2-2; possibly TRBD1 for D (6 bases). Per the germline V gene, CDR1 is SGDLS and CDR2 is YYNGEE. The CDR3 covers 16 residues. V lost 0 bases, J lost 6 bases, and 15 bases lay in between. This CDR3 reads CASSVEATGWSGELFF. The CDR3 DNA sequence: TGTGCCAGCAGCGTAGAGGCGACAGGATGGTCCGGGGAGCTGTTTTTT.

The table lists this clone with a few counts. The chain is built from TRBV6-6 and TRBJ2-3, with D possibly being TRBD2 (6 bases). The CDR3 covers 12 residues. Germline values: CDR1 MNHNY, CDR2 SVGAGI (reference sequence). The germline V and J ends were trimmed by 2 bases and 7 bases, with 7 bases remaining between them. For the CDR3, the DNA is TGTGCCAGCAGTTACGCGGGGAATACGCAGTATTTT. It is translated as CASSYAGNTQYF.

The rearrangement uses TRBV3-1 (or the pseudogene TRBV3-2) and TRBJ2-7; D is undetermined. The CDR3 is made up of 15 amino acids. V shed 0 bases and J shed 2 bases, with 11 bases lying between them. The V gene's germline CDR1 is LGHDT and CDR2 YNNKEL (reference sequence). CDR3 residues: CASSQDNNRAYEQYF. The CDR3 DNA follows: TGTGCCAGCAGCCAAGATAATAACAGAGCCTACGAGCAGTACTTC.

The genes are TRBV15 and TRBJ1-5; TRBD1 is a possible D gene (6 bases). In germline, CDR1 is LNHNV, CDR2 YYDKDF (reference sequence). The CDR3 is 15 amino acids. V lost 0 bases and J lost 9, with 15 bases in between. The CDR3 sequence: CATSRDSGGGMPQHF. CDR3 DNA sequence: TGTGCCACCAGCAGAGATAGCGGGGGCGGGATGCCCCAGCATTTT.